This TCR beta chain was captured by sequencing in a study of shared clonotypes between healthy human individuals. The ends lost 4 bases at V and 3 bases at J; junction bases unmatched: 9. This CDR3 has 16 amino acids. Germline V CDR1 and CDR2: SGHAT, FQNNGV. In the authors' methods: Without quality scores, immunoSEQ junctional reads could not be filtered like full-length reads. Sequencing was performed with immunoSEQ multiplex PCR; in TCRdb, only in-frame clones are kept and a portion is missing. The V and J calls and the clone size are those of that table, but D and trimming were determined from the DNA. This repertoire shows 450,000 to 500,000 clones, around 80% found once; its top ten account for 10% to 15%.

The specimen was PBMCs. The J gene is TRBJ2-5, the V gene TRBV11-2; 9 bases are a match to TRBD1. The sequence was obtained from a woman aged 35 to 49 in good health. Some clones in this sample may be carry-over from other donors' samples. The CDR3 DNA follows: TGTGCCAGCAGCTCGCCTCCGGGACAGGGTAAAGAGACCCAGTACTTC. It specifies CASSSPPGQGKETQYF.